The TCR beta chain described here comes from a study of cytomegalovirus exposure and HLA in healthy donors. PCR used 60 Vbeta primers and 13 Jbeta primers. Assay: immunoSEQ multiplex PCR; the TCRdb copy retains only in-frame clones and omits some. The top ten clones hold over 2.5% of a sample with 100,000 to 150,000 clones, over 70% of them seen once. V shed 5 bases and J 6 bases; nucleotides not matched to a gene: 5. The CDR3 covers 15 residues. Germline CDR1 and CDR2: MNHNS and SASEGT. The sequenced material came from PBMCs. This TCR was recovered from a woman aged 50 to 65 in good health and CMV-seronegative. This chain joins TRBV6-1 and TRBJ2-3; 13 bases agree with TRBD2. This CDR3 is CASSRLAGGVDTQYF. In nucleotides, the CDR3 is TGTGCCAGCAGTCGACTAGCGGGAGGTGTCGATACGCAGTATTTT.